This TCR beta chain derives from a study of beta chain features in type 1 diabetes. General study results and limits: TCRB CDR3s from Type 1 diabetes patients were moderately but significantly shorter in all four CD4+ subsets. When VDJ junctions were examined, type 1 diabetes patients showed fewer insertions and more deletions.

Investigators reverse transcribed all isolated RNA, so they sequenced expressed TCRB transcripts. Some clones are missing from TCRdb's copy, which holds only in-frame ones; the method was immunoSEQ multiplex PCR. Of 250,000 to 350,000 clones listed, roughly an eighth are singletons. Concerning this clone itself: The target antigen is unknown.

Trimming took 2 bases from V and 5 from J, leaving 3 bases between them. CDR1 is MDHEN and CDR2 is SYDVKM in the germline V gene. This CDR3 comprises 12 residues. The clonotype was recovered from a man aged 25 to 45 with type 1 diabetes. The chain uses TRBV28 and TRBJ2-2; D is undetermined. Sequenced: naive CD4+ T cells from blood. Here the CDR3 reads CASSLTTGELFF. As DNA, the CDR3 is TGTGCCAGCAGTTTAACTACCGGGGAGCTGTTTTTT.